The entry below gives a single T cell receptor beta chain sequence along with its context. Original processing methods: Researchers report that nucleated cell counts were estimated from reference gene primer amplification. Sequencing was performed with immunoSEQ multiplex PCR; in TCRdb, only in-frame clones are kept and a portion is missing. That table supplies the V and J calls and clone size; D and trimming were determined from the DNA. The sample includes around 99,000 clones, about 80% of them seen just once. Trimming cost V 4 bases and J 0 bases, with 6 bases left between them. The CDR3 loop spans 13 amino acids. Germline V gene lookup returns CDR1 SGHRS and CDR2 YFSETQ. These data originate in a study of blood T cell repertoires in COVID-19. Study-wide background: The samples span acute and convalescent COVID-19 from the United States, Italy and Spain. T cells, B-cell-depleted T cells, or PBMCs provided the cDNA or gDNA that served as material.

What was sequenced was peripheral blood. The TCR sequence derives from a man aged 65 to 85 with acute or convalescent COVID-19. The chain carries TRBV5-1 and TRBJ2-3; D uncertain. CDR3 sequence (DNA): TGCGCCAGCAGCGACTCGAGCACAGATACGCAGTATTTT. Its translation: CASSDSSTDTQYF. Looking up the rest from reference TRBV5-1 and TRBJ2-3 gives the full variable domain: KAGVTQTPRYLIKTRGQQVTLSCSPISGHRSVSWYQQTPGQGLQFLFEYFSETQRNKGNFPGRFSGRQFSNSRSEMNVSTLELGDSALYLCASSDSSTDTQYFGPGTRLTVL.